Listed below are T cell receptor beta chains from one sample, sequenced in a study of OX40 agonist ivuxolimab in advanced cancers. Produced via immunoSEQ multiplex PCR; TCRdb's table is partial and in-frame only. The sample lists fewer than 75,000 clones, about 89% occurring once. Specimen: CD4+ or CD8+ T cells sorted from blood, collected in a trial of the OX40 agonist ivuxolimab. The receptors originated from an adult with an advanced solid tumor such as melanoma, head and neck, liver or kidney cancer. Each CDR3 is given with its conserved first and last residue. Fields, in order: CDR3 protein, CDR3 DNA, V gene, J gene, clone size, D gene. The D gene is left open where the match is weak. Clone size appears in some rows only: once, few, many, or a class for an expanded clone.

CDR3: CASTGRSGNTIYF
DNA: TGTGCCAGTACGGGTCGCTCTGGAAACACCATATATTTT
V: TRBV19
J: TRBJ1-3
size: .
D: .

CDR3: CASSSQFEQYF
DNA: TGTGCCAGCAGCTCACAGTTCGAGCAGTACTTC
V: TRBV11-3
J: TRBJ2-7
size: .
D: .

CDR3: CASSATGENSPLHF
DNA: TGTGCCAGCAGCGCGACAGGGGAGAATTCACCCCTCCACTTT
V: TRBV9
J: TRBJ1-6
size: .
D: TRBD1

CDR3: CASSEGTNSGNTIYF
DNA: TGCGCCAGCAGTGAGGGCACCAACTCTGGAAACACCATATATTTT
V: TRBV10-2
J: TRBJ1-3
size: .
D: .

CDR3: CATMKGNTEAFF
DNA: TGTGCCACCATGAAGGGGAACACTGAAGCTTTCTTT
V: TRBV19
J: TRBJ1-1
size: .
D: .

CDR3: CASSYVKEGGGYTF
DNA: TGTGCCAGCAGCTACGTAAAGGAGGGTGGGGGCTACACCTTC
V: TRBV6-6
J: TRBJ1-2
size: .
D: .

CDR3: CASGQTGSIDGYTF
DNA: TGTGCCAGCGGTCAGACAGGGTCGATCGACGGCTACACCTTC
V: TRBV7-2
J: TRBJ1-2
size: .
D: TRBD1

CDR3: CASSRTEYTGELFF
DNA: TGTGCCAGCAGCAGGACAGAATACACCGGGGAGCTGTTTTTT
V: TRBV11-3
J: TRBJ2-2
size: .
D: .

CDR3: CAYKMGANEQFF
DNA: TGTGCCTACAAAATGGGGGCAAATGAGCAGTTCTTC
V: TRBV6-1
J: TRBJ2-1
size: .
D: .

CDR3: CASSRSGYEKLFF
DNA: TGTGCCAGCAGCCGCTCGGGTTATGAAAAACTGTTTTTT
V: TRBV5-4
J: TRBJ1-4
size: once
D: .

CDR3: CASSKGQGNEKLFF
DNA: TGCGCCAGCAGCAAGGGACAGGGGAATGAAAAACTGTTTTTT
V: TRBV5-1
J: TRBJ1-4
size: .
D: TRBD1

CDR3: CASSVDSGGKYEQYF
DNA: TGTGCCAGCAGCGTAGATTCAGGGGGTAAATACGAGCAGTACTTC
V: TRBV9
J: TRBJ2-7
size: .
D: TRBD1

CDR3: CASSPNDRGGEQYF
DNA: TGTGCCAGCTCACCCAACGACAGGGGTGGGGAGCAGTACTTC
V: TRBV18
J: TRBJ2-7
size: once
D: TRBD1

CDR3: CASSLGRERDTQYF
DNA: TGCGCCAGCAGCTTGGGCCGGGAGCGGGATACGCAGTATTTT
V: TRBV5-1
J: TRBJ2-3
size: .
D: .

CDR3: CASSDVQDYEQYF
DNA: TGTGCCAGCAGTGACGTTCAGGACTACGAGCAGTACTTC
V: TRBV27
J: TRBJ2-7
size: .
D: .

CDR3: CSVETPWTGPNYEQYF
DNA: TGCAGCGTTGAAACCCCGTGGACAGGGCCGAACTACGAGCAGTACTTC
V: TRBV29-1
J: TRBJ2-7
size: .
D: TRBD1

CDR3: CASSSDDWGAGGYTF
DNA: TGTGCCAGCAGCTCGGACGACTGGGGGGCGGGAGGCTACACCTTC
V: TRBV5-8
J: TRBJ1-2
size: .
D: .

CDR3: CASSLRARASNQPQHF
DNA: TGTGCCAGCAGTTTAAGGGCCAGGGCTAGCAATCAGCCCCAGCATTTT
V: TRBV28
J: TRBJ1-5
size: .
D: .

CDR3: CASSLPRTPPEQFF
DNA: TGTGCCAGCAGCTTACCACGGACTCCTCCCGAGCAGTTCTTC
V: TRBV7-6
J: TRBJ2-1
size: .
D: .

CDR3: CASSDILQGAGGELFF
DNA: TGCGCCAGCAGTGATATCTTACAGGGGGCTGGCGGGGAGCTGTTTTTT
V: TRBV10-2
J: TRBJ2-2
size: .
D: TRBD1

CDR3: CASSLAFQGDNSPLHF
DNA: TGTGCCAGCAGCTTAGCGTTCCAGGGGGATAATTCACCCCTCCACTTT
V: TRBV7-2
J: TRBJ1-6
size: once
D: TRBD1

CDR3: CASSVGTGGSYEQYF
DNA: TGTGCCAGTAGTGTTGGGACAGGGGGTTCCTACGAGCAGTACTTC
V: TRBV19
J: TRBJ2-7
size: .
D: TRBD1

CDR3: CASSFSGAHEQYF
DNA: TGCGCCAGCAGCTTCTCCGGGGCCCACGAGCAGTACTTC
V: TRBV5-1
J: TRBJ2-7
size: .
D: .

CDR3: CAISESKSAHYGYTF
DNA: TGTGCCATCAGTGAGTCAAAATCGGCCCACTATGGCTACACCTTC
V: TRBV10-3
J: TRBJ1-2
size: .
D: .

CDR3: CAWSRAQSEAFF
DNA: TGTGCCTGGAGTCGTGCCCAGTCTGAAGCTTTCTTT
V: TRBV30
J: TRBJ1-1
size: few
D: .

CDR3: CASSLPRGAINIQYF
DNA: TGTGCCAGCAGTTTACCCCGGGGGGCAATAAACATTCAGTACTTC
V: TRBV28
J: TRBJ2-4
size: .
D: .

CDR3: CASSPGTGTYEQYF
DNA: TGTGCCAGCAGCCCCGGGACAGGGACCTACGAGCAGTACTTC
V: TRBV5-6
J: TRBJ2-7
size: .
D: TRBD1

CDR3: CAWEHSGAWAGELFF
DNA: TGTGCCTGGGAACATTCAGGGGCTTGGGCCGGGGAGCTGTTTTTT
V: TRBV30
J: TRBJ2-2
size: .
D: .

CDR3: CASSPEGGELFF
DNA: TGTGCCAGCTCACCAGAGGGCGGGGAGCTGTTTTTT
V: TRBV18
J: TRBJ2-2
size: few
D: .